One and the same sample provided the 3 T cell receptor beta chains below, sequenced in a study of blood T cell repertoires in COVID-19. Generated by immunoSEQ multiplex PCR, the TCRdb table keeps only in-frame clones and is missing some. The repertoire holds 330,000 or so clones, with more than 85% as singletons. The sample taken for sequencing was PBMCs or T cells enriched from blood (not recorded which). The source is a woman in her 30s who had recovered from COVID-19.

CDR3 bases: TGTGCCAGTAGTACCAGGGCCGCCCCTATCTCCAAGGACACTGAAGCTTTCTTT. As protein: CASSTRAAPISKDTEAFF. The V call is TRBV19, the J call TRBJ1-1, with D perhaps matching TRBD1 (5 bases). V gave up 4 bases and J gave up 3 bases, with 24 bases separating them. Germline assignment: CDR1 LNHDA and CDR2 SQIVND (reference sequence). The CDR3 runs 18 residues.

V usage is TRBV2 and J usage is TRBJ1-2, with TRBD1 matching 8 bases. The CDR3 extends over 16 amino acids. Germline CDR1 and CDR2: SNHLY and FYNNEI. The V and J ends lost 6 bases and 3 bases, in that order; junction bases with no gene match: 12. The chain's CDR3 is CASRRRQGMGHYGYTF. The CDR3 bases are TGTGCCAGCAGACGTCGACAGGGGATGGGGCACTATGGCTACACCTTC.

Comment on this clone: The junction shows a germline mismatch at one end, possibly a read error. The chain recombines TRBV4-1 with TRBJ1-1; 7 bases match TRBD1. The CDR3 has 14 residues. Germline lookup yields CDR1 MGHRA and CDR2 YSYEKL. Here the CDR3 reads CASSQVGRTGEVFF. In DNA, the CDR3 is TGCGCCAGCAGCCAAGTGGGTAGAACAGGGGAAGTTTTCTTT.